The text below deals with one T cell receptor beta chain. Antigen: not known. This sample is part of a study of blood T cells in healthy people across ages. Together with a sample-barcoded 5' primer, a J-beta primer mix was included in a second PCR lasting roughly 6 to 12 cycles. Every cDNA molecule bore a tag from a template-switch adaptor containing 12 random nucleotides. MiXCR, run by TCRdb on the 5' RACE reads, gives a single entry per CDR3 protein. The data contain some 1.8 million distinct CDR3 sequences, approximately 39% of them singletons. In each sample, at least 7 million PBMCs were isolated. Germline lookup yields CDR1 SGHVS and CDR2 FQNEAQ. With 5 bases clipped from V and 3 bases from J, the junction kept 17 bases outside the gene matches. CDR3 size: 18 residues. The study, taken as a whole, reports: TCR beta diversity per million T cells fell roughly linearly with age. Changes seen in expanded clonotypes were possibly confounded by donor CMV status left unknown.

Sequenced material: blood. This TCR was recovered from a human donor in good health. The genes are TRBV7-8 and TRBJ1-2; 8 nucleotides line up with TRBD1. CDR3 DNA: TGTGCCAGCAGCAAACCCTTACTGGACAGGGCCGTTTACTATGGCTACACCTTC. This sequence encodes CASSKPLLDRAVYYGYTF.